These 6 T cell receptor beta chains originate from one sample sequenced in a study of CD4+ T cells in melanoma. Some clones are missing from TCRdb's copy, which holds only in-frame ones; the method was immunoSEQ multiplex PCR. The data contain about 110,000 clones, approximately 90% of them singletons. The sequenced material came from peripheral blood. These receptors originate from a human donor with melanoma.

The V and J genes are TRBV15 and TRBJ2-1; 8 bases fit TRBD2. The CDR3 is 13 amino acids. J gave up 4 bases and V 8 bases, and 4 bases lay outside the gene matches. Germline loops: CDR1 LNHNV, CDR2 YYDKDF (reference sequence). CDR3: CATASGSYNEQFF. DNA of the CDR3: TGTGCCACCGCGAGCGGGAGTTACAATGAGCAGTTCTTC.

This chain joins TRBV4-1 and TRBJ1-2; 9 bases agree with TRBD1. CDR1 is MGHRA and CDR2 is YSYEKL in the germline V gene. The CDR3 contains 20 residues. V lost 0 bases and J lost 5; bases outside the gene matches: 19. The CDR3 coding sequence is TGCGCCAGCAGCCAAGATCCGGGAGGGGTATTTGGGACAGGGCGGTATGGCTACACCTTC. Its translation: CASSQDPGGVFGTGRYGYTF.

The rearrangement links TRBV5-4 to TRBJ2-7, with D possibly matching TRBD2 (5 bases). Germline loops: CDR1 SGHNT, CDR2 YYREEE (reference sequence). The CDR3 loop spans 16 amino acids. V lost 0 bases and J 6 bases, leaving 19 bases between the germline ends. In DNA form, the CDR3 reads TGTGCCAGCAGCTTGGTTGTGGGGAGCACCGCGCGCGAGCAGTACTTC. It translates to CASSLVVGSTAREQYF.

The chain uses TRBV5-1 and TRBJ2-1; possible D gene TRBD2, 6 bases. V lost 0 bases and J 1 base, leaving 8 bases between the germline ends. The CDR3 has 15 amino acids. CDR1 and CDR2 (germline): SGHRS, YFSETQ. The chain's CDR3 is CASSLAGVSYNEQFF. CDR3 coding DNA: TGCGCCAGCAGCTTGGCGGGGGTATCCTACAATGAGCAGTTCTTC.

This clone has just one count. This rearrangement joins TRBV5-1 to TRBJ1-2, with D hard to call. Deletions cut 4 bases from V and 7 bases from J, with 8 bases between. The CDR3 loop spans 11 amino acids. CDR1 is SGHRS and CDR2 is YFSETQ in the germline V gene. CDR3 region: CASSLGFGYTF. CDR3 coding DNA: TGCGCCAGCAGCCTGGGCTTTGGCTACACCTTC.

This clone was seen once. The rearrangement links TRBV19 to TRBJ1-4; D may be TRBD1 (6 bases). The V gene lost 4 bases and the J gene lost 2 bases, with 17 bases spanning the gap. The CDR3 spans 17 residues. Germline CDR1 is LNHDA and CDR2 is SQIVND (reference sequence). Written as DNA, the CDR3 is TGTGCCAGTAGTACCCCTCGAGGAGGGGGGACTAATGAAAAACTGTTTTTT. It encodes CASSTPRGGGTNEKLFF.